The T cell receptor beta chain described here comes from a study of blood T cell repertoires in COVID-19. Study details: From T cells, B-cell-depleted T cells, or PBMCs came the material, which was cDNA or gDNA.

Only in-frame clones appear in the TCRdb table, and some are missing; sequencing was by immunoSEQ multiplex PCR. The table lists about 82,000 clones, 80% of them singletons. The source is a woman aged 35 to 49 with active or convalescent COVID-19. Material for sequencing was peripheral blood.

The CDR3 loop reads CASSPGGYEQYF. The CDR3 DNA reads TGTGCCAGCAGCCCGGGCGGGTACGAGCAGTACTTC. The chain is built from TRBV7-2 and TRBJ2-7, with a weak D call TRBD2 (5 bases). Germline CDR1 is SGHTA and CDR2 is FQGNSA. This CDR3 is built from 12 residues. V was shortened by 5 bases and J by 4 bases, with 9 bases between the two germline ends. Combining the CDR3 with reference TRBV7-2 and TRBJ2-7 gives the whole variable domain GAGVSQSPSNKVTEKGKDVELRCDPISGHTALYWYRQSLGQGLEFLIYFQGNSAPDKSGLPSDRFSAERTGGSVSTLTIQRTQQEDSAVYLCASSPGGYEQYFGPGTRLTVT.